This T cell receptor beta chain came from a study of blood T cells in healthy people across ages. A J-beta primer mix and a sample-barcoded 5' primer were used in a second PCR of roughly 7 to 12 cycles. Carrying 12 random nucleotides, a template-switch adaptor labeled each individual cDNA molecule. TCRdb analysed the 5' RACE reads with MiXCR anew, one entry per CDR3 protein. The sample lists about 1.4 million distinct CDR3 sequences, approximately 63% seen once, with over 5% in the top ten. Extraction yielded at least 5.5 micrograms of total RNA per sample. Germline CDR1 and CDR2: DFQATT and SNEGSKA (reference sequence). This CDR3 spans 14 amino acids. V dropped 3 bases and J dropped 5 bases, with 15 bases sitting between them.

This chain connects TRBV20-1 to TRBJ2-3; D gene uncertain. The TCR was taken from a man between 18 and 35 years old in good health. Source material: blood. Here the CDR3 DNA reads TGCAGTGCTAGGGTGAGCGTCGGAGTAGATACGCAGTATTTT. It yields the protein CSARVSVGVDTQYF.